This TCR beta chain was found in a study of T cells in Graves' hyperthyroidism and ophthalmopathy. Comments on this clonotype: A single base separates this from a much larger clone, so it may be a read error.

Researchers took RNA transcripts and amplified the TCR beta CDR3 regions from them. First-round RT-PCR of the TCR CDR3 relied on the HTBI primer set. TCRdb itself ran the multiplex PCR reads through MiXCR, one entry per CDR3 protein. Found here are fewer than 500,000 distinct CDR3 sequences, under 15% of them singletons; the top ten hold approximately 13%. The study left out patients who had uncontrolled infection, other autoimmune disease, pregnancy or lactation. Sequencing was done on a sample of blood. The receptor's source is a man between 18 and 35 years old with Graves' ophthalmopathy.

CDR3 DNA: TGCAGATCCGACAGGGGTAACACTGAAGCTTTCTTT. It specifies CRSDRGNTEAFF. The chain uses TRBV20-1 and TRBJ1-1; 8 nucleotides align to TRBD1. The CDR3 spans 12 residues. CDR1 DFQATT and CDR2 SNEGSKA come from the germline V gene (reference sequence).